This is a list of T cell receptor beta chains from one sample in a study of T cell repertoires in cytomegalovirus infection. TCRdb ran MiXCR on the reads and lists one entry per CDR3 protein. Among roughly 120,000 distinct CDR3 sequences, about 31% were seen once, and the ten largest hold 45% to 65%. Antigens of these TCRs are unknown. The sequences come from CD8+ T cells from cultured PBMCs, collected from culture after CMV antigen stimulation. These receptor sequences come from a human donor in good health (CMV status not recorded). Some clones in this sample may be carry-over from other donors' samples. Each CDR3 is given with its conserved first and last residue. The order of the fields is clone size, CDR3 length, D gene, J gene, V gene, CDR3 DNA, CDR3 protein. The D gene is left open where the match is weak. Only some rows state a clone size, as once, few, many or a class for expanded clones.

once 16 TRBD1 TRBJ1-1 TRBV4-1 TGCGCCAGCAGCCAAACCGAGACAGGGCTCAACACTGAAGCTTTCTTT CASSQTETGLNTEAFF
- 15 - TRBJ1-1 TRBV7-2 TGTGCCAGCAGCTTAAAATCCGGGGAGAACACTGAAGCTTTCTTT CASSLKSGENTEAFF
- 14 - TRBJ2-7 TRBV12-3/TRBV12-4 TGTGCCAGCAGTTTTTCCGGATACGAGGACGAGCAGTACTTC CASSFSGYEDEQYF
- 11 - TRBJ1-1 TRBV6-2/TRBV6-3 TGTGCCAGCCGCCAGAACACTGAAGCTTTCTTT CASRQNTEAFF
- 19 TRBD2 TRBJ2-3 TRBV7-8 TGTGCCTGCAGCTTAGTCCTCGGGACTAGCGGGGGGGCCACAGATACGCAGTATTTT CACSLVLGTSGGATDTQYF
few 17 TRBD1 TRBJ1-3 TRBV19 TGTGCCAGTAGTTCGCGACAGGGCCCTAGCTCTGGAAACACCATATATTTT CASSSRQGPSSGNTIYF
- 15 - TRBJ2-1 TRBV10-3 TGTGCCATCAGAGTCGACACGGTATCCTACAATGAGCAGTTCTTC CAIRVDTVSYNEQFF
- 14 - TRBJ2-3 TRBV6-2/TRBV6-3 TGTGCCAGCAGTCAAACCAAGGGGCCGGATACGCAGTATTTT CASSQTKGPDTQYF
- 16 - TRBJ2-3 TRBV2 TGTGCCAGCAGGGAGGCCCAGACAAGAACCGCAGATACGCAGTATTTT CASREAQTRTADTQYF
many 16 - TRBJ1-6 TRBV10-3 TGTGCCATCAGTGAGTTGGGGCCTACCTATAATTCACCCCTCCACTTT CAISELGPTYNSPLHF
- 17 - TRBJ1-2 TRBV4-3 TGCGCCAGCAGCCAAGACCCCCGTGAGCGGGATAACTATGGCTACACCTTC CASSQDPRERDNYGYTF
once 16 - TRBJ1-5 TRBV6-2/TRBV6-3 TGTGCCAGCAGTTACACAGGGTATAGCCGGAATCAGCCCCAGCATTTT CASSYTGYSRNQPQHF
- 15 - TRBJ2-7 TRBV4-1 TGCGCCAGCAGCCAAGTCAACTCAGGGTCCTACGAGCAGTACTTC CASSQVNSGSYEQYF
- 14 - TRBJ2-1 TRBV2 TGTGCCAGCATTTCCAGGGGCATCTACAATGAGCAGTTCTTC CASISRGIYNEQFF
- 20 TRBD2 TRBJ2-1 TRBV15 TGTGCCACCAGCATACCCGTCGGGCTAGCGGGGGATAGCTCCTACAATGAGCAGTTCTTC CATSIPVGLAGDSSYNEQFF
- 16 - TRBJ1-3 TRBV7-9 TGTGCCAGCAGCTTACCGGGAGCAGACTCTGGAAACACCATATATTTT CASSLPGADSGNTIYF
- 16 - TRBJ2-1 TRBV24-1 TGTGCCACCACCGCACCGAAAAGGAGCTCCTACAATGAGCAGTTCTTC CATTAPKRSSYNEQFF
- 16 TRBD1 TRBJ1-1 TRBV2 TGTGCCAGCTGGGACAGGGGACGCCCTCAGAACACTGAAGCTTTCTTT CASWDRGRPQNTEAFF
few 16 TRBD2 TRBJ2-1 TRBV2 TGTGCCAGCAGTGCGACTAGCGCGAGCTCCTACAATGAGCAGTTCTTC CASSATSASSYNEQFF
few 16 TRBD2 TRBJ2-1 TRBV5-1 TGCGCCAGCAGCTTCGGACTAGCGGGGGTTAATAATGAGCAGTTCTTC CASSFGLAGVNNEQFF
few 15 TRBD2 TRBJ2-3 TRBV4-2 TGTGCCAGCAGCCAAGACATGGGGGGGTCAGATACGCAGTATTTT CASSQDMGGSDTQYF
few 14 - TRBJ2-5 TRBV7-9 TGTGCCAGCAGCTTATTCGACAGCAGGGAGACCCAGTACTTC CASSLFDSRETQYF
- 16 TRBD2 TRBJ2-5 TRBV5-1 TGCGCCAGCAGCTTGGAGCTAGCGGGCTCCCGAGAGACCCAGTACTTC CASSLELAGSRETQYF
- 11 - TRBJ2-1 TRBV2 TGTGCCAGCAGCGGGGGTGGGCTCCAGTTCTTC CASSGGGLQFF
few 17 TRBD2 TRBJ2-3 TRBV11-2 TGTGCCAGCAGCTTAACCAATGGGGGGGGAGTATCAGATACGCAGTATTTT CASSLTNGGGVSDTQYF
once 12 - TRBJ1-1 TRBV6-1 TGTGCCAGCGGAGAAGGTGGCACTGAAGCTTTCTTT CASGEGGTEAFF
- 12 TRBD1 TRBJ1-6 TRBV5-4 TGTGCCAGCAGCGACACGACAGGGGGCCTTGACTTT CASSDTTGGLDF
- 15 - TRBJ2-4 TRBV20-1 TGCAGTGCTAGTGAGGGTAGCTTAGCCAAAAACATTCAGTACTTC CSASEGSLAKNIQYF
few 15 TRBD1 TRBJ2-7 TRBV20-1 TGCAGTGCTAGAGAGTGGACAGGGGGCAACTACGAGCAGTACTTC CSAREWTGGNYEQYF
many 15 - TRBJ2-5 TRBV11-2 TGTGCCAGCAGCTCCGATGTGCTGTGGTATGGGACCCAGTACTTC CASSSDVLWYGTQYF
few 16 TRBD2 TRBJ2-5 TRBV20-1 TGCAGTGCTAGAAGGCCTAGCGGGGGTTACAAAGAGACCCAGTACTTC CSARRPSGGYKETQYF
- 18 TRBD1 TRBJ2-1 TRBV25-1 TGTGCCAGCAGTGATCCAGACAGGGAATCGCCGACCTACAATGAGCAGTTCTTC CASSDPDRESPTYNEQFF
many 21 TRBD1 TRBJ1-1 TRBV7-6 TGTGCCAGCAGCTCGAGACCCCAGGGGGCCCATACTGGGGCGAACGACACTGAAGCTTTCTTT CASSSRPQGAHTGANDTEAFF
- 14 TRBD1 TRBJ1-1 TRBV12-3/TRBV12-4 TGTGCCAGCAGCACAAACAGGGGGAGGACTGAAGCTTTCTTT CASSTNRGRTEAFF
many 14 - TRBJ1-5 TRBV7-8 TGTGCCAGCAGCTCCCTAAGGGAAATCAGCCCCCAGCATTTT CASSSLREISPQHF
many 16 - TRBJ1-2 TRBV7-2 TGTGCCAGCAGCTTAGGGGCCGGACGGGAAAACTATGGCTACACCTTC CASSLGAGRENYGYTF
- 14 TRBD1 TRBJ1-6 TRBV9 TGTGCCAGCAGCGCCACAGGGGGCGATTCACCCCTCCACTTT CASSATGGDSPLHF